These T cell receptor beta chains were read from a single sample in a study of molecular identifiers for immune sequencing clone quantification. MiXCR, applied by TCRdb to the PCR reads, yields one record per CDR3 protein. The sample consists of 60,000 to 75,000 distinct CDR3 sequences, under 20% of them appearing once. Sequences were obtained from naive CD8+ T cells from blood, with Jurkat cell RNA spiked in. The origin of the receptors is a human donor in good health. Some libraries in this study had Jurkat cell RNA spiked in. The CDR3 runs from the conserved cysteine through the conserved F or W. A D gene is named only where the DNA matches it firmly. Clone size is stated in some rows and not others, as once, few, many or a class when expanded.

J gene: TRBJ2-7
clone size: many
V gene: TRBV4-3
D gene: NA
CDR3 DNA: TGCGCCAGCAGCCAAGATAGGGCAGGGGCTGCCGAGCAGTACTTC
CDR3 protein: CASSQDRAGAAEQYF

J gene: TRBJ2-2
clone size: many
V gene: TRBV29-1
D gene: NA
CDR3 DNA: TGCAGCGTTGTGGCAGGGATCACCGGGGAGCTGTTTTTT
CDR3 protein: CSVVAGITGELFF

J gene: TRBJ2-7
clone size: many
V gene: TRBV6-5
D gene: TRBD2
CDR3 DNA: TGTGCCAGCAGTTACGGGACTAAAGACGAGCAGTACTTC
CDR3 protein: CASSYGTKDEQYF

J gene: TRBJ2-1
clone size: few
V gene: TRBV5-5
D gene: NA
CDR3 DNA: TGTGCCAGCAGCTTTTGGGGGGCCCATGAGCAGTTCTTC
CDR3 protein: CASSFWGAHEQFF

J gene: TRBJ2-7
clone size: many
V gene: TRBV4-1
D gene: TRBD1
CDR3 DNA: TGCGCCAGCAGAGGGACAGGGAAGAACGAGCAGTACTTC
CDR3 protein: CASRGTGKNEQYF

J gene: TRBJ2-3
clone size: many
V gene: TRBV20-1
D gene: TRBD2
CDR3 DNA: TGCAGTGCCCCCCTGACTAGCGGTATGGGAGATACGCAGTATTTT
CDR3 protein: CSAPLTSGMGDTQYF

J gene: TRBJ1-1
clone size: few
V gene: TRBV12-3/TRBV12-4
D gene: NA
CDR3 DNA: TGTGCCAGCCAGGGTGGCTTGGCTGAAGCTTTCTTT
CDR3 protein: CASQGGLAEAFF

J gene: TRBJ2-7
clone size: NA
V gene: TRBV19
D gene: NA
CDR3 DNA: TGTGCCAGTAGTCCCGCCGGGAGAACCACCTACGAGCAGTACTTC
CDR3 protein: CASSPAGRTTYEQYF

J gene: TRBJ1-1
clone size: many
V gene: TRBV7-9
D gene: TRBD1
CDR3 DNA: TGTGCCAGCAGCCCGTCGACAGGGCTTAACACTGAAGCTTTCTTT
CDR3 protein: CASSPSTGLNTEAFF

J gene: TRBJ2-1
clone size: few
V gene: TRBV7-9
D gene: NA
CDR3 DNA: TGTGCCAGCAGCTCAACCGAAAGCGGCCATGAGCAGTTCTTC
CDR3 protein: CASSSTESGHEQFF

J gene: TRBJ2-1
clone size: few
V gene: TRBV19
D gene: TRBD2
CDR3 DNA: TGTGCCAGTAGTACGGGACTAGCGGGAGTCCATCGCTCCTACAATGAGCAGTTCTTC
CDR3 protein: CASSTGLAGVHRSYNEQFF

J gene: TRBJ2-3
clone size: many
V gene: TRBV4-1
D gene: NA
CDR3 DNA: TGCGCCAGCAGCCTGACCCCTGGGGGCACAGATACGCAGTATTTT
CDR3 protein: CASSLTPGGTDTQYF

J gene: TRBJ2-7
clone size: many
V gene: TRBV20-1
D gene: NA
CDR3 DNA: TGCAGTGCTAGAGACCCGGGACTCCGGTTCAACGAGCAGTACTTC
CDR3 protein: CSARDPGLRFNEQYF

J gene: TRBJ2-7
clone size: NA
V gene: TRBV4-2
D gene: NA
CDR3 DNA: TGTGCCAGCAGCCAGGGACCCCCTGGGGCCTACGAGCAGTACTTC
CDR3 protein: CASSQGPPGAYEQYF

J gene: TRBJ2-2
clone size: NA
V gene: TRBV10-3
D gene: NA
CDR3 DNA: TGTGCCATCAGTGACTCGCAGGGTTTGGCTAGGGAGCTGTTTTTT
CDR3 protein: CAISDSQGLARELFF

J gene: TRBJ2-3
clone size: many
V gene: TRBV5-4
D gene: NA
CDR3 DNA: TGTGCCAGCAGCTCGGACGATCAGGGTATCACAGATACGCAGTATTTT
CDR3 protein: CASSSDDQGITDTQYF

J gene: TRBJ1-5
clone size: many
V gene: TRBV28
D gene: NA
CDR3 DNA: TGTGCCAGCAGTTCACACCTGGGGAGGAGTCAGCCCCAGCATTTT
CDR3 protein: CASSSHLGRSQPQHF

J gene: TRBJ1-5
clone size: NA
V gene: TRBV2
D gene: TRBD1
CDR3 DNA: TGTGCCAGCAGGGAAGCCGGGACAGGGATCCGGCCCCAGCATTTT
CDR3 protein: CASREAGTGIRPQHF

J gene: TRBJ2-7
clone size: many
V gene: TRBV4-1
D gene: NA
CDR3 DNA: TGCGCCAGCAGCCAAGACCGAGAGGGCCGTGGTGAGCAGTACTTC
CDR3 protein: CASSQDREGRGEQYF

J gene: TRBJ2-3
clone size: many
V gene: TRBV11-2
D gene: NA
CDR3 DNA: TGTGCCAGCCATACACCGGAGAGCACAGATACGCAGTATTTT
CDR3 protein: CASHTPESTDTQYF

J gene: TRBJ2-1
clone size: few
V gene: TRBV7-9
D gene: NA
CDR3 DNA: TGTGCCAGCAGCTTAGACAATGAGCAGTTCTTC
CDR3 protein: CASSLDNEQFF

J gene: TRBJ2-6
clone size: many
V gene: TRBV7-9
D gene: NA
CDR3 DNA: TGTGCCAGCACATCCCGCCTGGACAGAAGCTCTGGGGCCAACGTCCTGACTTTC
CDR3 protein: CASTSRLDRSSGANVLTF

J gene: TRBJ2-7
clone size: many
V gene: TRBV27
D gene: TRBD2
CDR3 DNA: TGTGCCAGCAGTAACTTAGCGGGAGGGCACGAGCAGTACTTC
CDR3 protein: CASSNLAGGHEQYF

J gene: TRBJ2-2
clone size: few
V gene: TRBV12-3/TRBV12-4
D gene: NA
CDR3 DNA: TGTGCCAGCAGAGGACCCGGTAGGGAGCTGTTTTTT
CDR3 protein: CASRGPGRELFF

J gene: TRBJ2-4
clone size: NA
V gene: TRBV11-2
D gene: TRBD1
CDR3 DNA: TGTGCCAGCAGCTTAGAGCCTGGACAGGGGGGCAAGATTCAGTACTTC
CDR3 protein: CASSLEPGQGGKIQYF

J gene: TRBJ2-7
clone size: many
V gene: TRBV7-9
D gene: TRBD2
CDR3 DNA: TGTGCCAGCAGCCCGTCAATGACTAGCGGGGTCCCCTACGAGCAGTACTTC
CDR3 protein: CASSPSMTSGVPYEQYF

J gene: TRBJ2-7
clone size: NA
V gene: TRBV5-1
D gene: TRBD2
CDR3 DNA: TGCGCCAGCAGCGGGGGGACCTGGGGCATTTCGGGACTAGCCGCCTACGAGCGGTACTTC
CDR3 protein: CASSGGTWGISGLAAYERYF

J gene: TRBJ1-2
clone size: NA
V gene: TRBV29-1
D gene: NA
CDR3 DNA: TGCAGCGCCGTGGGGATTGTCTATGGCTACACCTTC
CDR3 protein: CSAVGIVYGYTF

J gene: TRBJ2-7
clone size: NA
V gene: TRBV4-1
D gene: NA
CDR3 DNA: TGCGCCAGCAGCCAAGAGAAACGCCAGCTCTACGAGCAGTACTTC
CDR3 protein: CASSQEKRQLYEQYF

J gene: TRBJ2-7
clone size: few
V gene: TRBV20-1
D gene: TRBD1
CDR3 DNA: TGCAGTGCTAGAGGATTTCAGGGGGCTTCCTACGAGCAGTACTTC
CDR3 protein: CSARGFQGASYEQYF

J gene: TRBJ2-5
clone size: many
V gene: TRBV4-3
D gene: NA
CDR3 DNA: TGCGCCAGCAGCCAAGATGTCCACCCTAAAGAGACCCAGTACTTC
CDR3 protein: CASSQDVHPKETQYF

J gene: TRBJ2-2
clone size: NA
V gene: TRBV12-3/TRBV12-4
D gene: NA
CDR3 DNA: TGTGCCAGCAGTACCGGGACGAACACCGGGGAGCTGTTTTTT
CDR3 protein: CASSTGTNTGELFF

J gene: TRBJ2-7
clone size: many
V gene: TRBV28
D gene: NA
CDR3 DNA: TGTGCCAGCAGTTTAGCCGGATCCTACGAGCAGTACTTC
CDR3 protein: CASSLAGSYEQYF

J gene: TRBJ2-2
clone size: many
V gene: TRBV27
D gene: TRBD2
CDR3 DNA: TGTGCCAGCAGCCCTGGACTAGCGGGATGGGGTGGTTACACCGGGGAGCTGTTTTTT
CDR3 protein: CASSPGLAGWGGYTGELFF

J gene: TRBJ1-1
clone size: many
V gene: TRBV11-2
D gene: NA
CDR3 DNA: TGTGCCAGCAGCTCTCGGGACAATTACCCCGATGAAGCTTTCTTT
CDR3 protein: CASSSRDNYPDEAFF

J gene: TRBJ2-3
clone size: many
V gene: TRBV11-3
D gene: NA
CDR3 DNA: TGTGCCAGCAGCGATCCGACTACCCGCTTGGCAGATACGCAGTATTTT
CDR3 protein: CASSDPTTRLADTQYF

J gene: TRBJ2-7
clone size: medium-sized
V gene: TRBV18
D gene: TRBD1
CDR3 DNA: TGTGCCAGCTCAGGGACAGGGCACGAGCAGTACTTC
CDR3 protein: CASSGTGHEQYF

J gene: TRBJ2-2
clone size: many
V gene: TRBV24-1
D gene: TRBD1
CDR3 DNA: TGTGCCACCAGTGATCCCGGGACAGGGATGATCGGGGAGCTGTTTTTT
CDR3 protein: CATSDPGTGMIGELFF

J gene: TRBJ2-3
clone size: many
V gene: TRBV27
D gene: TRBD2
CDR3 DNA: TGTGCCAGCCGGAGCGGGGGCCCCACAGATACGCAGTATTTT
CDR3 protein: CASRSGGPTDTQYF

J gene: TRBJ2-7
clone size: many
V gene: TRBV24-1
D gene: NA
CDR3 DNA: TGTGCCATCGCCCCGGGACCCCGCTCCTACGAGCAGTACTTC
CDR3 protein: CAIAPGPRSYEQYF

J gene: TRBJ1-3
clone size: many
V gene: TRBV15
D gene: NA
CDR3 DNA: TGTGCCACCAGTCTCACCCCAGGGGAAGCTGGAAACACCATATATTTT
CDR3 protein: CATSLTPGEAGNTIYF

J gene: TRBJ2-7
clone size: NA
V gene: TRBV9
D gene: TRBD2
CDR3 DNA: TGTGCCAGCAGCGCGGGACTAGGGGGGGTCGAGCAGTACTTC
CDR3 protein: CASSAGLGGVEQYF

J gene: TRBJ1-3
clone size: many
V gene: TRBV15
D gene: NA
CDR3 DNA: TGTGCCACCAGCACCGAACCGATTGGGGCCGGCTCTGGAAACACCATATATTTT
CDR3 protein: CATSTEPIGAGSGNTIYF

J gene: TRBJ2-1
clone size: many
V gene: TRBV5-1
D gene: NA
CDR3 DNA: TGCGCCAGCAGCTTACCGATAGACAATGAGCAGTTCTTC
CDR3 protein: CASSLPIDNEQFF

J gene: TRBJ2-7
clone size: many
V gene: TRBV20-1
D gene: NA
CDR3 DNA: TGCAGTGCTAGGCAGGGTGTCGCCTACGAGCAGTACTTC
CDR3 protein: CSARQGVAYEQYF

J gene: TRBJ2-1
clone size: NA
V gene: TRBV19
D gene: TRBD2
CDR3 DNA: TGTGCCAGTAGTCTTAGCGGGAGGGCCAGTCATGAGCAGTTCTTC
CDR3 protein: CASSLSGRASHEQFF

J gene: TRBJ2-7
clone size: NA
V gene: TRBV30
D gene: TRBD1
CDR3 DNA: TGTGCCTGGAGTTCAGGCAGGGGGTTCTACGAGCAGTACTTC
CDR3 protein: CAWSSGRGFYEQYF

J gene: TRBJ2-7
clone size: many
V gene: TRBV6-2/TRBV6-3
D gene: NA
CDR3 DNA: TGTGCCAGCAGTCGAAGGCTGGCCCAGGACGAGCAGTACTTC
CDR3 protein: CASSRRLAQDEQYF

J gene: TRBJ1-1
clone size: many
V gene: TRBV29-1
D gene: TRBD1
CDR3 DNA: TGCAGCGGGGGGACAGGGGGCCCTGAAGCTTTCTTT
CDR3 protein: CSGGTGGPEAFF

J gene: TRBJ2-1
clone size: few
V gene: TRBV7-8
D gene: TRBD1
CDR3 DNA: TGTGCCAGCAGCTTAGACAGGGGTACGATCAATGAGCAGTTCTTC
CDR3 protein: CASSLDRGTINEQFF

J gene: TRBJ1-1
clone size: many
V gene: TRBV6-6
D gene: NA
CDR3 DNA: TGTGCCAGCAACCCCAGGGAAAGCACTGAAGCTTTCTTT
CDR3 protein: CASNPRESTEAFF

J gene: TRBJ2-1
clone size: many
V gene: TRBV20-1
D gene: TRBD2
CDR3 DNA: TGCAGTGCCATCAGTCTGCGGGAGAGGGGCAATGAGCAGTTCTTC
CDR3 protein: CSAISLRERGNEQFF

J gene: TRBJ2-2
clone size: many
V gene: TRBV11-1
D gene: TRBD2
CDR3 DNA: TGTGCCAGCAGCTTTAGCGGGGAAACCGGGGAGCTGTTTTTT
CDR3 protein: CASSFSGETGELFF

J gene: TRBJ2-7
clone size: many
V gene: TRBV11-2
D gene: NA
CDR3 DNA: TGTGCCAGCAGCTTAACCCCGGGGACACCAGTTTTC
CDR3 protein: CASSLTPGTPVF

J gene: TRBJ2-1
clone size: NA
V gene: TRBV5-1
D gene: TRBD2
CDR3 DNA: TGCGCCAGCAGCTTGGCCGGTTGGCTAGCGGGAGTAGGCAATGAGCAGTTCTTC
CDR3 protein: CASSLAGWLAGVGNEQFF